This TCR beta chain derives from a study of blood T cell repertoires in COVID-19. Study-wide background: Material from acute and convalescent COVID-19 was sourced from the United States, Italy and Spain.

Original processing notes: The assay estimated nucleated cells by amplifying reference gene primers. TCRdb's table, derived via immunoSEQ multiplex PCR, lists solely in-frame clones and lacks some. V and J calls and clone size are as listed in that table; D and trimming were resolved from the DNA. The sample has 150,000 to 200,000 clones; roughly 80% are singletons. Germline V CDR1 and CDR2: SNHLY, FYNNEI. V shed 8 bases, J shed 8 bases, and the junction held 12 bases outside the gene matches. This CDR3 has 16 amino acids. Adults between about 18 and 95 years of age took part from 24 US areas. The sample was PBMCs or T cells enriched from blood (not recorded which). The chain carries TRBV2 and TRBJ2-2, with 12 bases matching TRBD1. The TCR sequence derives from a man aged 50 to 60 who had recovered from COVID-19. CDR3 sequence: CASLLFGTGGSGELFF. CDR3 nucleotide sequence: TGTGCCAGCCTGCTGTTTGGGACAGGGGGCTCAGGGGAGCTGTTTTTT.